This T cell receptor (beta chain) was sequenced for a study of CD8 T cells in ankylosing spondylitis. General study points: Reportedly, significant enrichment of disease-linked clones occurred in matched ankylosing spondylitis synovial fluid. Disease-linked clones proved CD8+ and comparatively uncommon in peripheral blood.

TCRdb reprocessed the 5' RACE reads with MiXCR, giving one entry per CDR3 protein. The sample records just over 350,000 distinct CDR3 sequences, 20% being singletons. A remark on this clonotype: Its target is unknown.

The V end lost 11 bases, the J end lost 1 base, and 11 bases lay between the germline ends. CDR3 length equals 12 residues. The chain joins TRBV12-3 or TRBV12-4 to TRBJ2-5; D might be TRBD1 (5 bases). The receptor was isolated from a male donor with ankylosing spondylitis or in good health (not recorded which). Sequences were obtained from blood, either unsorted or a sorted T cell fraction (not recorded which). CDR3 bases: TGTGCCTCCCAGGGCGTCCAAGAGACCCAGTACTTC. It is translated as CASQGVQETQYF.